These T cell receptor beta chains were read from a single sample in a study of post-analysis software for immune sequencing data. TCRdb processed the PCR reads anew with MiXCR; each CDR3 protein has one entry. The sample lists roughly 730,000 distinct CDR3 sequences, approximately 30% occurring once. The sequenced sample was blood. These receptors came from a girl aged 5-17 years with multiple sclerosis. Each CDR3 is given with its conserved first and last residue. The D gene is left open where the match is weak. A row's size may be missing; if present it is once, few, many or a size class.

V	size	J	D	DNA	CDR3
TRBV20-1	few	TRBJ2-7	.	TGCAGTGCTGCCGGGCCGATGGACGAGCAGTACTTC	CSAAGPMDEQYF
TRBV6-6	few	TRBJ2-1	.	TGTGCCAGCAGCCGTGACGGGACCTACAATGAGCAGTTCTTC	CASSRDGTYNEQFF
TRBV6-2/TRBV6-3	.	TRBJ2-7	.	TGTGCCAGCAGTAACCTCCGGGACCGCGCCTACGAGCAGTACTTC	CASSNLRDRAYEQYF
TRBV12-3/TRBV12-4	many	TRBJ2-1	TRBD2	TGTGCCAGCAGTTGGTCTAGCGGAAATGAGCAGTTCTTC	CASSWSSGNEQFF
TRBV7-9	.	TRBJ2-2	TRBD2	TGTGCTAGCGGACTAGCGGACACCGGGGAGCTGTTTTTT	CASGLADTGELFF
TRBV28	few	TRBJ2-1	.	TGTGCCAGCAGCTCTATTGACACCGCCTCCTACAATGAGCAGTTCTTC	CASSSIDTASYNEQFF
TRBV7-2	few	TRBJ2-7	TRBD2	TGTGCCAGCAGCCTCCGTTGGCTAGCGGGAGACCGATCCTACGAGCAGTACTTC	CASSLRWLAGDRSYEQYF
TRBV2	few	TRBJ2-7	TRBD1	TGTGCCAGCCGAGACAGGGGCGAGCAGTACTTC	CASRDRGEQYF
TRBV7-9	few	TRBJ2-5	TRBD2	TGTGCCAGCACCATTTCGGACGGGAGGGAGACCCAGTACTTC	CASTISDGRETQYF
TRBV4-3	many	TRBJ2-3	.	TGCGCCAGCAGCCAAGATTTCAGCGGGCAAGATACGCAGTATTTT	CASSQDFSGQDTQYF
TRBV9	few	TRBJ2-1	TRBD2	TGTGCCAGCAGCGTATCCGGGAGGGCTAGCGGGAGTTTCGATGAGCAGTTCTTC	CASSVSGRASGSFDEQFF
TRBV20-1	.	TRBJ2-7	.	TGCAGTGCTAGTCCAGGGTCGGACTACGAGCAGTACTTC	CSASPGSDYEQYF
TRBV5-8	.	TRBJ2-4	TRBD1	TGTGCCAGCAGCCCCCACAGGGGATCCAAAAACATTCAGTACTTC	CASSPHRGSKNIQYF
TRBV7-2	.	TRBJ2-7	TRBD1	TGTGCCAGCAGCTGGGCGGGACAGGGGGCCTACGAGCAGTACTTC	CASSWAGQGAYEQYF
TRBV6-5	few	TRBJ2-1	.	TGTGCCAGCAGTTACTCTCTCCGGAGGGGCAATGAGCAGTTCTTC	CASSYSLRRGNEQFF
TRBV20-1	.	TRBJ1-1	.	TGCAGTGCTAGAGGGAGGGAGGGGACTGAAGCTTTCTTT	CSARGREGTEAFF
TRBV7-2	many	TRBJ2-1	.	TGTGCCAGCAGCTCCGCCAGTTACAATGAGCAGTTCTTC	CASSSASYNEQFF
TRBV10-3	few	TRBJ2-1	.	TGTGCCATCAGTCGGGCCGATTACAATGAGCAGTTCTTC	CAISRADYNEQFF
TRBV5-1	.	TRBJ1-6	.	TGCGCCAGCAGCTGGGACCCGACCGTAAATTCACCCCTCCACTTT	CASSWDPTVNSPLHF
TRBV15	.	TRBJ2-5	.	TGTGCCACCAGCAGAGATTACCCCGCTGAGGGCTCGGAGACCCAGTACTTC	CATSRDYPAEGSETQYF
TRBV5-1	.	TRBJ1-1	.	TGCGCCAGCAGCTTGGATGGGGTTAACACTGAAGCTTTCTTT	CASSLDGVNTEAFF